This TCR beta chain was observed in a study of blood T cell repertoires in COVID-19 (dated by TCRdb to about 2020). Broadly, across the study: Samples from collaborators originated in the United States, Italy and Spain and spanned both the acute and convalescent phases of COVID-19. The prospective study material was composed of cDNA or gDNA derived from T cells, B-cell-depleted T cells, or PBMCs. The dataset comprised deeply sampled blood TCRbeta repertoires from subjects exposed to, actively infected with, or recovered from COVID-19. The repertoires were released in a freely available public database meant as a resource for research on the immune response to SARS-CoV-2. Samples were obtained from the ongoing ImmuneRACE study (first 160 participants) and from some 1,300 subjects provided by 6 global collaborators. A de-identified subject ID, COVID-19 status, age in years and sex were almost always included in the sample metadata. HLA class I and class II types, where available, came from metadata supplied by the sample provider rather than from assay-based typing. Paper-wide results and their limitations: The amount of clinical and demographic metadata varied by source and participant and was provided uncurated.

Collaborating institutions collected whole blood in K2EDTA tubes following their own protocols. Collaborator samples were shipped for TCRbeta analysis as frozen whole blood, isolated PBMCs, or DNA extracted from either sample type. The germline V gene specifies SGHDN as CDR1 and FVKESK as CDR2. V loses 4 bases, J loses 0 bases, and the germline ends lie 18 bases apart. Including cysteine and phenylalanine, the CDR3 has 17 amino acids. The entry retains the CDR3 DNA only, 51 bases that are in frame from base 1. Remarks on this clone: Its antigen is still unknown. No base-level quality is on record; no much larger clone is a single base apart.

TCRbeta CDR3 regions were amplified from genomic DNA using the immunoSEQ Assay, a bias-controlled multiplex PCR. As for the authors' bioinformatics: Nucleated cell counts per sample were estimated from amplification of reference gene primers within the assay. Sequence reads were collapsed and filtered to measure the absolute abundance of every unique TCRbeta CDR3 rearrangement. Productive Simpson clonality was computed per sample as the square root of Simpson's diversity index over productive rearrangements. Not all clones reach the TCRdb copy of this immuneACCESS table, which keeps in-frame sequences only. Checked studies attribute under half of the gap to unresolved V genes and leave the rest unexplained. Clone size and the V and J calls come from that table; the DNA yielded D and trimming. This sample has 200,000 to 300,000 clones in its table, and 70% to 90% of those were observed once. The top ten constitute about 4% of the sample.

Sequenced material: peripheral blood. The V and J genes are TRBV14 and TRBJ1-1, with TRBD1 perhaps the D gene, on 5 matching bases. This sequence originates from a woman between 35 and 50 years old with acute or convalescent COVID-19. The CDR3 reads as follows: CASSLTLPGRLNTEAFF. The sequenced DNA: TGTGCCAGCAGCCTCACCCTGCCAGGGCGATTGAACACTGAAGCTTTCTTT.